The 25 T cell receptor beta chains below were found in one sample sequenced in a study of T cell changes during pregnancy in multiple sclerosis. Profiled with immunoSEQ multiplex PCR; TCRdb holds only in-frame clones, not every one. Of tens of thousands of clones listed, 90% to 95% were seen once; the top ten hold less than 3%. The material sequenced was peripheral blood, taken before pregnancy. These receptors were taken from a female donor with multiple sclerosis, enrolled in a pregnancy study.

The chain employs TRBV23-1 and TRBJ1-5; perhaps TRBD1 as D (5 bases). TRBV23-1 is labeled an ORF, and its function is uncertain. This CDR3 spans 15 amino acids. The V end was cut by 7 bases, the J end by 0 bases, with 13 bases between. CDR3 region: CASNWGVYSNQPQHF. DNA for the CDR3: TGCGCCAGCAATTGGGGGGTTTATAGCAATCAGCCCCAGCATTTT.

The J gene is TRBJ2-7, the V gene TRBV18, with TRBD2 identical over 9 bases. The CDR3 is made up of 13 amino acids. Germline CDR1 reads KGHSH; CDR2 reads LQKENI. V gave up 8 bases and J gave up 3 bases; unmatched junction bases: 5. The CDR3 protein is CASAGTSYYEQYF. The CDR3 DNA sequence: TGTGCCAGCGCCGGGACTAGCTACTACGAGCAGTACTTC. Full variable domain (outside the CDR3, taken from reference TRBV18 and TRBJ2-7): NAGVMQNPRHLVRRRGQEARLRCSPMKGHSHVYWYRQLPEEGLKFMVYLQKENIIDESGMPKERFSAEFPKEGPSILRIQQVVRGDSAAYFCASAGTSYYEQYFGPGTRLTVT.

The gene calls are TRBV11-2 and TRBJ2-7; TRBD2 aligns across 10 bases. Losses at the gene ends were 5 bases for V and 3 bases for J; bases not matched to a gene: 4. This CDR3 contains 14 residues. The germline CDR1 and CDR2 sequences are SGHAT and FQNNGV. CDR3 DNA: TGTGCCAGCAGCCATCTAGCGGGGGACTACGAGCAGTACTTC. It translates to CASSHLAGDYEQYF. The full variable domain, with the rest looked up from reference TRBV11-2 and TRBJ2-7, is EAGVAQSPRYKIIEKRQSVAFWCNPISGHATLYWYQQILGQGPKLLIQFQNNGVVDDSQLPKDRFSAERLKGVDSTLKIQPAKLEDSAVYLCASSHLAGDYEQYFGPGTRLTVT.

The chain carries TRBV5-1 and TRBJ1-3; 7 bases are shared with TRBD1. The CDR3 is 15 residues long. CDR1 is SGHRS and CDR2 is YFSETQ in the germline V gene. V shed 5 bases, J shed 3 bases, and the junction held 8 bases outside the gene matches. The CDR3 protein is CASSLRTGDGNTIYF. The CDR3 nucleotides read TGCGCCAGCAGTCTCCGCACAGGGGATGGAAACACCATATATTTT.

V and J are TRBV23-1 and TRBJ1-4, with 8 bases lining up with TRBD1. TRBV23-1 is treated as an ORF (open reading frame) with a function not yet certain. CDR3 length: 15 residues. Unmatched junction bases numbered 4, after V lost 2 bases and J lost 5 bases. The CDR3 here is CASSQRGQANEKLFF. For the CDR3, the DNA is TGCGCCAGCAGTCAACGGGGACAGGCCAATGAAAAACTGTTTTTT.

CDR3 in DNA: TGTGCCAGCAGCTTAGGCCAGGGTTATGACTCCTACGAGCAGTACTTC. Translating it yields CASSLGQGYDSYEQYF. The chain couples TRBV7-9 to TRBJ2-7, with D perhaps matching TRBD1 (5 bases). V lost 1 base and J 0 bases, leaving 13 bases between the germline ends. The CDR3 is made up of 16 amino acids. Germline V gene sequence: CDR1 SEHNR, CDR2 FQNEAQ (reference sequence). Looking up the rest from reference TRBV7-9 and TRBJ2-7 gives the full variable domain: DTGVSQNPRHKITKRGQNVTFRCDPISEHNRLYWYRQTLGQGPEFLTYFQNEAQLEKSRLLSDRFSAERPKGSFSTLEIQRTEQGDSAMYLCASSLGQGYDSYEQYFGPGTRLTVT.

Here the CDR3 DNA reads TGTGCCAGCATCTCCCCCGACAGGGAGTTTGATCAGCCCCAGCATTTT. Protein product: CASISPDREFDQPQHF. The chain carries TRBV28 and TRBJ1-5, with 7 bases fitting TRBD1. Trimming cost V 7 bases and J 5 bases; bases outside gene matches: 14. CDR1 is MDHEN and CDR2 is SYDVKM in the germline V gene. The CDR3 extends over 16 amino acids.

CDR3 loop: CASSFGAFMSAEAFF. In nucleotides, the CDR3 is TGTGCCAGCAGTTTTGGGGCTTTTATGAGTGCTGAAGCTTTCTTT. The chain employs TRBV28 and TRBJ1-1, with D tentatively TRBD1 (5 bases). Germline V gives CDR1 MDHEN, CDR2 SYDVKM. V gave up 3 bases and J gave up 6 bases, with 17 bases separating them. The CDR3 sequence is 15 residues long.

This sequence joins TRBV28 and TRBJ1-2, with 7 bases that match TRBD1. Germline trimming cut 5 bases from V and 3 bases from J; bases unmatched to any gene: 9. Germline V lookup: CDR1 MDHEN, CDR2 SYDVKM. The CDR3 covers 15 residues. CDR3 region: CASSIPGQWYYGYTF. As DNA, the CDR3 is TGTGCCAGCAGTATCCCGGGACAGTGGTACTATGGCTACACCTTC.

This rearrangement joins TRBV30 to TRBJ2-1; 12 bases are shared with TRBD2. Germline values: CDR1 GTSNPN, CDR2 SVGIG (reference sequence). J was trimmed by 1 base and V by 1 base; bases with no gene match: 11. The CDR3 has 19 amino acids. The CDR3 loop is CAWSAHALAGGRSYNEQFF. Here the CDR3 DNA reads TGTGCCTGGAGTGCCCACGCCCTAGCGGGAGGGCGTTCCTACAATGAGCAGTTCTTC. Combining the CDR3 with reference TRBV30 and TRBJ2-1 gives the whole variable domain SQTIHQWPATLVQPVGSPLSLECTVEGTSNPNLYWYRQAAGRGLQLLFYSVGIGQISSEVPQNLSASRPQDRQFILSSKKLLLSDSGFYLCAWSAHALAGGRSYNEQFFGPGTRLTVL.

The chain is built from TRBV19 and TRBJ2-7; 8 positions agree with TRBD2. This CDR3 spans 15 amino acids. Trimming took 4 bases from V and 6 from J; bases not matched to a gene: 11. CDR1 LNHDA and CDR2 SQIVND come from the germline V gene (reference sequence). This CDR3 is CASSKRAGDYLEQYF. Here the CDR3 DNA reads TGTGCCAGTAGTAAGCGAGCGGGGGACTACCTCGAGCAGTACTTC.

The chain joins TRBV6-1 to TRBJ2-1; TRBD1 matches 8 bases. Germline V gene data show CDR1 as MNHNS and CDR2 as SASEGT. The CDR3 runs to 15 residues. The V gene end was trimmed by 5 bases and the J gene end by 0 bases; junction bases not matched to a gene: 3. The DNA of the CDR3 is TGTGCCAGCAGTAACGGACAGGGCTCCTACAATGAGCAGTTCTTC. It codes for CASSNGQGSYNEQFF.

The chain links TRBV6-5 to TRBJ1-2; the D is unclear. V shed 5 bases and J shed 0 bases, with 7 bases lying between them. Per the germline V gene, CDR1 is MNHEY and CDR2 is SVGAGI. The CDR3 contains 13 residues. The CDR3 coding sequence is TGTGCCAGCAGTCAGTTGGCTAACTATGGCTACACCTTC. This encodes CASSQLANYGYTF.

The gene calls are TRBV9 and TRBJ2-7, with a tentative D call TRBD2 (6 bases). CDR3 length equals 15 residues. Germline CDR1 is SGDLS and CDR2 is YYNGEE. V lost 0 bases and J 7 bases, leaving 17 bases between the germline ends. Written as DNA, the CDR3 is TGTGCCAGCAGCGTAGACCTCGGGAGTTCGTGGGAGCAGTACTTC. Translating gives CASSVDLGSSWEQYF.

The V call is TRBV20-1, the J call TRBJ2-5, with no clear D. Trimming removed 3 bases from V and 1 base from J, with 3 bases in between. Germline-derived CDR1 and CDR2 are DFQATT and SNEGSKA (reference sequence). The CDR3 sequence is 11 residues long. This CDR3 is CSASLQETQYF. Here the CDR3 DNA reads TGCAGTGCTAGCCTCCAAGAGACCCAGTACTTC.

This clone was detected only a few times. The rearrangement uses TRBV30 and TRBJ2-1; 8 positions agree with TRBD2. With V trimmed by 5 bases and J by 16 bases, 13 bases remained unmatched. Per the germline V gene, CDR1 is GTSNPN and CDR2 is SVGIG (reference sequence). The CDR3 covers 12 residues. The CDR3 nucleotides read TGTGCCTGGGGCCCGAGCGGGAGTTTTCATTTCTTC. It is translated as CAWGPSGSFHFF.

The chain couples TRBV28 to TRBJ2-3; 11 nucleotides align to TRBD2. The CDR3 covers 18 residues. The germline V gene has CDR1 MDHEN and CDR2 SYDVKM. With V trimmed by 3 bases and J by 4 bases, 12 bases remained unmatched. This CDR3 is CASSFPRLAGRGADTQYF. The CDR3 DNA reads as TGTGCCAGCAGTTTTCCGAGACTAGCGGGACGGGGCGCAGATACGCAGTATTTT.

The chain combines TRBV21-1 with TRBJ1-2; the DNA was not used to check the table's D call, TRBD1. TRBV21-1 is termed a pseudogene. The CDR3 totals 18 residues. The CDR3 DNA sequence: TGTGCCAGCAGCAAAGAAGGGGAAACGGATCTACCTAACTATGGCTACACCTTC. It encodes CASSKEGETDLPNYGYTF.

This sequence joins TRBV7-2 and TRBJ2-5; D may be TRBD2 (5 bases). This CDR3 has 13 residues. Germline V gene lookup returns CDR1 SGHTA and CDR2 FQGNSA. V lost 5 bases, J lost 7 bases, and 14 bases lay in between. CDR3 in DNA: TGTGCCAGCAGCCCCACCTTTGCGGGGACCCAGTACTTC. Protein product: CASSPTFAGTQYF.

The V and J genes are TRBV29-1 and TRBJ2-7; D is ambiguous. The CDR3 runs to 12 residues. CDR1 is SQVTM and CDR2 is ANQGSEA in the germline V gene. V was pared by 3 bases and J by 2 bases, with 8 bases between. The CDR3, as DNA: TGCAGCGTTGACGCAGGAACCTACGAGCAGTACTTC. Translation: CSVDAGTYEQYF.

The rearrangement uses TRBV2 and TRBJ2-6; D may be TRBD2 (5 bases). This CDR3 has 12 amino acids. V gave up 7 bases and J gave up 4 bases, with 5 bases separating them. The V gene's germline CDR1 is SNHLY and CDR2 FYNNEI. CDR3 amino acids: CASTSGANVLTF. The CDR3 coding sequence is TGTGCCAGCACTAGCGGGGCCAACGTCCTGACTTTC.

The CDR3 nucleotides read TGTGCCAGCAGCCCTCCCCCAGGGATCACCGGGGAGCTGTTTTTT. It translates to CASSPPPGITGELFF. The chain links TRBV27 to TRBJ2-2; the D gene is possibly TRBD1 (5 bases). The germline V and J ends were trimmed by 6 bases and 4 bases, with 15 bases remaining between them. CDR3 size: 15 residues. CDR1 and CDR2 (germline): MNHEY, SMNVEV (reference sequence).

The chain carries TRBV5-1 and TRBJ2-4; 7 nucleotides match TRBD1. There are 15 residues in the CDR3. Looked up from germline, CDR1 is SGHRS and CDR2 is YFSETQ. The J segment lost 0 bases and the V segment lost 0 bases, leaving 0 bases of the junction unmatched. DNA for the CDR3: TGCGCCAGCAGCTTGGACAGGGGAGCCAAAAACATTCAGTACTTC. Protein sequence: CASSLDRGAKNIQYF.

The gene calls are TRBV7-8 and TRBJ2-7; 8 bases match TRBD1. The V segment lost 4 bases and the J segment 7 bases; nucleotides outside the gene matches: 12. The CDR3 spans 15 residues. In germline, CDR1 is SGHVS, CDR2 FQNEAQ. This chain's CDR3 is CASSYSTGQVGEQYF. The CDR3 nucleotides read TGTGCCAGCAGCTACTCCACGGGACAGGTCGGGGAGCAGTACTTC. Variable domain in full (rest from reference TRBV7-8 and TRBJ2-7): GAGVSQSPRYKVAKRGQDVALRCDPISGHVSLFWYQQALGQGPEFLTYFQNEAQLDKSGLPSDRFFAERPEGSVSTLKIQRTQQEDSAVYLCASSYSTGQVGEQYFGPGTRLTVT.

The chain recombines TRBV4-2 with TRBJ2-5; D call uncertain. V was cut by 1 base and J by 1 base, with 10 bases left in between. This CDR3 contains 15 residues. CDR1 and CDR2 (germline): LGHNA, YNFKEQ. For the CDR3, the DNA is TGTGCCAGCAGCCAAGTTCAAGCGTCCCAAGAGACCCAGTACTTC. Its protein is CASSQVQASQETQYF.